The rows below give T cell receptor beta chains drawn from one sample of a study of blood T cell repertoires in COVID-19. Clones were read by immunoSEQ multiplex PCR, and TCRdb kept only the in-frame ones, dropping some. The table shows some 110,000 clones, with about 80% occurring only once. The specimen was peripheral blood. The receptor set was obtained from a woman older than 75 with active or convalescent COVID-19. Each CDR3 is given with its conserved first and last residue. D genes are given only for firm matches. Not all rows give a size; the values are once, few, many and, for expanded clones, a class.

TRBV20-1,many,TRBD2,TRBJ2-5,CSASGTSGRTETQYF,TGCAGTGCCAGTGGGACTAGCGGGAGGACAGAGACCCAGTACTTC
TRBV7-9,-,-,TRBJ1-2,CASSLGTSYGYTF,TGTGCCAGCAGCCTTGGGACTTCCTATGGCTACACCTTC
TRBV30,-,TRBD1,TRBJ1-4,CAWRYIGTGVEKLFF,TGTGCCTGGAGGTATATCGGGACAGGGGTGGAAAAACTGTTTTTT
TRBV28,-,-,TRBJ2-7,CASSSGGQGRKKYEQYF,TGTGCCAGCAGTTCTGGTGGGCAGGGGCGGAAAAAATACGAGCAGTACTTC
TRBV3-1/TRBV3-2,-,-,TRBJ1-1,CASSPQGNTEAFF,TGTGCCAGCAGCCCACAGGGGAACACTGAAGCTTTCTTT
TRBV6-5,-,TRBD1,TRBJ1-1,CASRTGGLGAFF,TGTGCCAGCAGGACAGGGGGCCTCGGGGCTTTCTTT
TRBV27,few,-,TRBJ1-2,CASSFSSGYGYTF,TGTGCCAGCAGTTTCTCGAGTGGCTATGGCTACACCTTC
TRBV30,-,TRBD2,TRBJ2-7,CACQHGGTRPYEQYF,TGTGCCTGCCAACATGGCGGGACTAGACCCTACGAGCAGTACTTC
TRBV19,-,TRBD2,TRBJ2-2,CASSIGGRAAGELFF,TGTGCCAGTAGTATAGGTGGGAGGGCCGCCGGGGAGCTGTTTTTT
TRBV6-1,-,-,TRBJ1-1,CASSEGTPGIGAEAFF,TGTGCCAGCAGTGAAGGGACGCCAGGGATAGGGGCTGAAGCTTTCTTT
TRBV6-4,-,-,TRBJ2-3,CASSDPNSKGGARTDTQYF,TGTGCCAGCAGTGACCCCAACTCAAAGGGGGGGGCCCGCACAGATACGCAGTATTTT
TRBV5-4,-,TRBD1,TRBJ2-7,CASSFDPGTGTYEQYF,TGTGCCAGCAGCTTCGACCCAGGGACAGGGACTTACGAGCAGTACTTC
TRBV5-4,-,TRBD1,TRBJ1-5,CASSPGQGLGQPQHF,TGTGCCAGCAGCCCGGGACAGGGGTTGGGTCAGCCCCAGCATTTT
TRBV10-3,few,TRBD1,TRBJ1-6,CAISEAQVQGAAPLHF,TGTGCCATCAGTGAGGCCCAGGTCCAGGGGGCGGCGCCCCTCCACTTT
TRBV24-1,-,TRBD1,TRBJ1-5,CATPSGRDRGNQPQHF,TGTGCCACCCCCTCTGGCCGGGACAGGGGGAATCAGCCCCAGCATTTT
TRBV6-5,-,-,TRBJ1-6,CASSWDTTRPPLHF,TGTGCCAGCAGCTGGGACACCACGAGACCACCCCTCCACTTT